This is a list of T cell receptor beta chains from one sample in a study of T-cell reconstitution after alpha-beta-depleted transplantation in children. TCRdb re-derived calls from the PCR reads in MiXCR, one entry per CDR3 protein. The sample lists about 400,000 distinct CDR3 sequences; roughly 21% were seen once. The sample in question was PBMCs from the stem cell graft donor, obtained from the stem cell graft. These receptors were taken from a human donor who donated a stem cell graft to a child with acute myeloid leukemia. Both conserved end residues are trimmed from each CDR3.

TRBJ2-1	TRBV29-1	10	SGAGGGNEQF
TRBJ1-2	TRBV4-3	12	ASSQVAGNYGYT
TRBJ2-7	TRBV20-1	14	SAERRGTGGRYEQY
TRBJ1-1	TRBV12-3/TRBV12-4	15	ASSLEGQARLNTEAF
TRBJ2-7	TRBV11-2	15	ASSLGLRTSVNHEQY
TRBJ2-1	TRBV5-1	13	ASVSTSGRANEQF
TRBJ1-2	TRBV12-3/TRBV12-4	11	ASSPQRGYGYT
TRBJ2-3	TRBV12-3/TRBV12-4	12	ASSYSGSTDTQY
TRBJ1-1	TRBV5-1	12	ASSSPGGATEAF
TRBJ2-1	TRBV12-3/TRBV12-4	13	ASSLVAGGYNEQF
TRBJ2-7	TRBV7-9	9	ASSPGLEQY
TRBJ1-3	TRBV4-1	13	ASSQVGDLVDTIY
TRBJ1-1	TRBV12-3/TRBV12-4	12	ASSPRGGESEAF
TRBJ2-5	TRBV5-1	11	ASRKRDQETQY
TRBJ2-7	TRBV5-1	11	ASTGTSDYEQY